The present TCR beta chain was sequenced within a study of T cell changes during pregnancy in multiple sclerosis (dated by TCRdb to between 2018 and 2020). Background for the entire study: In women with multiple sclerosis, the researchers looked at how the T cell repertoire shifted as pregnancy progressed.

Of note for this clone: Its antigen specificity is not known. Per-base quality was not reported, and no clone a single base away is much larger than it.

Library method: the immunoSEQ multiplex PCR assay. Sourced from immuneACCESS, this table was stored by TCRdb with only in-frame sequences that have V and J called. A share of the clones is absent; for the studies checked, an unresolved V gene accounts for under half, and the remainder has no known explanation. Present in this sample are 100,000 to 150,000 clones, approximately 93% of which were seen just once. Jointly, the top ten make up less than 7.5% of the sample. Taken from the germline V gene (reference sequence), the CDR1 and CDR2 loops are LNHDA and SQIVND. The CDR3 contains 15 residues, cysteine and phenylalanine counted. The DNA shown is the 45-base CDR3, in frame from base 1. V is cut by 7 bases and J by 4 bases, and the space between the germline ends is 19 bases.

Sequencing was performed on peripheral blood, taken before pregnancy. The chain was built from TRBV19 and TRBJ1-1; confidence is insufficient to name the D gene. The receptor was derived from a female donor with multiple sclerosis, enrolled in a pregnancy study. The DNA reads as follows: TGTGCCAGTAAAGAGCAACGGGGATCGTTCACTGAAGCTTTCTTT. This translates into CASKEQRGSFTEAFF. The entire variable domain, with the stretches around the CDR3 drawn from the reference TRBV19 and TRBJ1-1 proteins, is DGGITQSPKYLFRKEGQNVTLSCEQNLNHDAMYWYRQDPGQGLRLIYYSQIVNDFQKGDIAEGYSVSREKKESFPLTVTSAQKNPTAFYLCASKEQRGSFTEAFFGQGTRLTVV.